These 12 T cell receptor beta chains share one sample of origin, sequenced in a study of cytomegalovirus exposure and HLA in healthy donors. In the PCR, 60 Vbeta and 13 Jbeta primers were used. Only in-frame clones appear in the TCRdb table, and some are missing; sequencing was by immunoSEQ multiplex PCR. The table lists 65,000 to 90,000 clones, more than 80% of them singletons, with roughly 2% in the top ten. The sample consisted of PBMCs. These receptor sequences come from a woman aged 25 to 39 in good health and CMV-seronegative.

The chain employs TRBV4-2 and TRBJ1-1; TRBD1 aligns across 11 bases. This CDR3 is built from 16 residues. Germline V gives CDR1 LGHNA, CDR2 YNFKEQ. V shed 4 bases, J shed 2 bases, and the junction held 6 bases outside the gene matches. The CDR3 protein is CASSPGTGGLNTEAFF. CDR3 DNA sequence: TGTGCCAGCAGCCCGGGGACAGGGGGACTTAACACTGAAGCTTTCTTT.

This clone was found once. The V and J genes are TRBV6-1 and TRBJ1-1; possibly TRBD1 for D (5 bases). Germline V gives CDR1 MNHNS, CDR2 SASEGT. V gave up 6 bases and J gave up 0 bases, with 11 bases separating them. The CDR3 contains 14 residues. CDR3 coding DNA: TGTGCCAGCAGGTCGACAGTCATGAACACTGAAGCTTTCTTT. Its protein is CASRSTVMNTEAFF.

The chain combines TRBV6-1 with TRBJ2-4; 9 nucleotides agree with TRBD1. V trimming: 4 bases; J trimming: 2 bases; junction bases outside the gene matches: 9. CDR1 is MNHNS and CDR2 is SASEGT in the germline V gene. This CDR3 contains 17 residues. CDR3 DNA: TGTGCCAGCAGTGCCCGGGACAGGGTCCTAACCAAAAACATTCAGTACTTC. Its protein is CASSARDRVLTKNIQYF.

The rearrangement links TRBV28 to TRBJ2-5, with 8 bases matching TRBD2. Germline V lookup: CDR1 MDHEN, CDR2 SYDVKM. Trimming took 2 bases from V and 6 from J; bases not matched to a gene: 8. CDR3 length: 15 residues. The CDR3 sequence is CASSLREGAYQTQYF. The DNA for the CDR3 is TGTGCCAGCAGTTTACGGGAGGGAGCGTACCAGACCCAGTACTTC.

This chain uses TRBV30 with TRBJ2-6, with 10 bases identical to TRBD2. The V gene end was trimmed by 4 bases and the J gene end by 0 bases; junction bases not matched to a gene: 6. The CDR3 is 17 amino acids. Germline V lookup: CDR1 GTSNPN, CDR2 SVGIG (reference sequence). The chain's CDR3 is CAWMGLASVSGANVLTF. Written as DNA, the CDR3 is TGTGCCTGGATGGGACTAGCGTCGGTCTCTGGGGCCAACGTCCTGACTTTC.

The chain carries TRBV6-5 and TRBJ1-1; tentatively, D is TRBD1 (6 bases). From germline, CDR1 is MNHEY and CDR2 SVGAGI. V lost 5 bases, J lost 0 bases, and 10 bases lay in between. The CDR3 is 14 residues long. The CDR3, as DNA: TGTGCCAGCAGTAGACAGGCCATGAACACTGAAGCTTTCTTT. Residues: CASSRQAMNTEAFF.

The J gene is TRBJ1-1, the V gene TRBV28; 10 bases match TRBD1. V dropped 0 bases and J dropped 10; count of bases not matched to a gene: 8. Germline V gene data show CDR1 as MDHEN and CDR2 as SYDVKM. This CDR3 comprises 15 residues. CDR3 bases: TGTGCCAGCAGTTTATGGAGCGCGACAGGGGGCCGAGCTTTCTTT. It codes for CASSLWSATGGRAFF.

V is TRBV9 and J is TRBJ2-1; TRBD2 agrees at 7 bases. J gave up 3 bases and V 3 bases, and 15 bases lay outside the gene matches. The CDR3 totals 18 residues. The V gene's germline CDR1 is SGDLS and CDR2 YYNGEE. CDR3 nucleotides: TGTGCCAGCAGCGCCCTAAGGGACTACACAAAAATCTACAATGAGCAGTTCTTC. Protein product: CASSALRDYTKIYNEQFF.

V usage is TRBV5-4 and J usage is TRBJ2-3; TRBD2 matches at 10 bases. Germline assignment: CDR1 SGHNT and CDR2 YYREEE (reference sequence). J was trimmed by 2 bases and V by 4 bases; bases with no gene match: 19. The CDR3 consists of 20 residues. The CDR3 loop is CASSITGTSAILASTDTQYF. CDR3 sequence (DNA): TGTGCCAGCAGCATAACCGGGACTAGCGCCATCCTAGCGTCCACAGATACGCAGTATTTT.

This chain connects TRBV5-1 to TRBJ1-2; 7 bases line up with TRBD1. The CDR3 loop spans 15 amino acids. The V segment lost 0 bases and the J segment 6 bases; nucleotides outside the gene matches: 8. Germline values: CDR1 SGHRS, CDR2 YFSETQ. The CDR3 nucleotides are TGCGCCAGCAGCTTGGCTGAGGGGGCGCGAAATGGCTACACCTTC. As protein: CASSLAEGARNGYTF.

The CDR3 loop is CASSRDNLYEQYF. The CDR3 region has the DNA TGCGCCAGCAGCAGGGATAACCTCTACGAGCAGTACTTC. The chain combines TRBV10-1 with TRBJ2-5, with TRBD1 as a possible D gene (5 bases). The J call could be wrong; TRBJ2-7 is a better fit for the DNA end. Germline V gene lookup returns CDR1 WNHNN and CDR2 SYGVQD (reference sequence). This CDR3 is 13 amino acids long.

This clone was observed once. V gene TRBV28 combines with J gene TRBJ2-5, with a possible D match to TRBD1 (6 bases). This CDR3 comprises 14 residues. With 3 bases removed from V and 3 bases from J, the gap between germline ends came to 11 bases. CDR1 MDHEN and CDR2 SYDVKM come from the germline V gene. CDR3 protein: CASSLKGQEETQYF. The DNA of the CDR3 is TGTGCCAGCAGTTTGAAGGGACAAGAAGAGACCCAGTACTTC.